This TCR beta chain emerged from a study of OX40 agonist ivuxolimab in advanced cancers. The wider study: Participants averaged approximately 65 years of age (range roughly 23 to 90) and were less than 85% male. Findings and caveats of the study: Among the lowest peripheral clonal expansion occurred in 0.1-3.0 mg/kg partial responders. CD8+ T cells were the subset that, on average, had more expanded clones than CD4+. Low normalized clonal expansion also occurred in some nonresponding patients.

Generated by immunoSEQ multiplex PCR, the TCRdb table keeps only in-frame clones and is missing some. The table shows 50,000 or so clones, with 75% to 85% occurring only once. Points on this clone: Antigen specificity is unknown.

Trimming removed 3 bases from V and 2 bases from J, with 14 bases in between. Germline V gives CDR1 SGHTA, CDR2 FQGNSA. The CDR3 has 15 amino acids. The chain carries TRBV7-2 and TRBJ2-7, with D tentatively TRBD1 (6 bases). This specimen was CD4+ or CD8+ T cells sorted from blood, taken in a trial of the OX40 agonist ivuxolimab. The receptor was derived from an adult with an advanced solid tumor such as melanoma, head and neck, liver or kidney cancer. CDR3 in amino acids: CASSFGAGDTYEQYF. CDR3 sequence (DNA): TGTGCCAGCAGCTTCGGGGCAGGGGACACCTACGAGCAGTACTTC.